This T cell receptor (beta chain) stems from a study of T cells after yellow fever vaccination. This clonotype was seen ten or more times. The CDR3 sequence is 11 residues long. With V trimmed by 4 bases and J by 13 bases, 7 bases remained unmatched. Germline CDR1 and CDR2: SGHTA and FQGNSA. Each CDR3 protein is one row after TCRdb ran MiXCR on the 5' RACE reads. The repertoire holds about 240,000 distinct CDR3 sequences, with 3.6% as singletons. The chain has TRBV7-2 and TRBJ2-7; TRBD1 matches at 7 bases. The input for sequencing was PBMCs, taken 15 days after the yellow fever booster vaccination. The receptor's source is a man between 18 and 29 years old who received the YFV17D yellow fever vaccine. CDR3 DNA: TGTGCCAGCAGCTCCGACAGGGTTTTATACTTC. Its translation is CASSSDRVLYF.